This T cell receptor beta chain appears in the sequencing data of a study of cytomegalovirus exposure and HLA in healthy donors. Study background: Within the Caucasian-associated ancestry cluster were around four fifths of the 350 to 400 genotyped donors. The study's findings and limits: Cytomegalovirus-associated TCR beta chains were listed, numbering more than 150.

Germline V gives CDR1 SGHAT, CDR2 FQNNGV. The CDR3 is made up of 15 amino acids. V shed 2 bases and J 2 bases; nucleotides not matched to a gene: 3. PCR employed 60 Vbeta and 13 Jbeta primers. This table comes from immunoSEQ multiplex PCR, and its TCRdb copy is limited to in-frame clones, with some not included. This table has under 200,000 clones, 75% to 85% appearing once. As regards this clone: Its antigen is as yet unknown.

The chain joins TRBV11-2 to TRBJ2-5; 9 bases map to TRBD2. This sequence originates from a man aged 50 to 60 in good health and CMV-seropositive. Sequenced input: PBMCs. Written as DNA, the CDR3 is TGTGCCAGCAGCTTAAGGCTAGCGGGACAAGAGACCCAGTACTTC. Translated: CASSLRLAGQETQYF.